Listed below are T cell receptor beta chains from one sample, sequenced in a study of shared clonotypes between healthy human individuals. Produced via immunoSEQ multiplex PCR; TCRdb's table is partial and in-frame only. The sample has more than 1.2 million clones, around 98.5% seen once; the top ten hold 0.36%. The specimen was naive CD4+ T cells sorted from blood. The receptors come from a man aged 25-45 years in good health. Both conserved end residues are part of each CDR3. The D gene is left open where the match is weak. Only part of the rows carry a size: once, few, many, or a class if the clone is expanded.

v_gene	abundance	j_gene	d_gene	CDR3nt	CDR3aa
TRBV7-9	NA	TRBJ2-2	TRBD2	TGTGCCAGCAGCCCATGGCAGGGGACTAGCGGAAACACCGGGGAGCTGTTTTTT	CASSPWQGTSGNTGELFF
TRBV20-1	NA	TRBJ2-3	NA	TGCAGTGCTCCCTACAGGGATACGCAGTATTTT	CSAPYRDTQYF
TRBV9	NA	TRBJ2-1	TRBD2	TGTGCCAGCAGGGCCCCGGGACTAGCGGGAGGGAGCTCCTACAATGAGCAGTTCTTC	CASRAPGLAGGSSYNEQFF
TRBV20-1	NA	TRBJ2-7	NA	TGCAGTGCTAGCGGGGGCTGGGAGCAGTACTTC	CSASGGWEQYF
TRBV18	NA	TRBJ1-3	NA	TGTGCCAGCTCACCAATCTTGGCGGGCTCTGGAAACACCATATATTTT	CASSPILAGSGNTIYF
TRBV27	NA	TRBJ2-7	NA	TGTGCCAGCGGGGGACTTGGGGGGAAATACGAGCAGTACTTC	CASGGLGGKYEQYF
TRBV14	NA	TRBJ2-3	NA	TGTGCCAGCAGCCAACAGCTAACTAGCACAGATACGCAGTATTTT	CASSQQLTSTDTQYF
TRBV5-1	NA	TRBJ2-3	NA	TGCGCCAGCAGCTCCGGGGAGGCCCCAGATACGCAGTATTTT	CASSSGEAPDTQYF
TRBV5-4	once	TRBJ2-3	TRBD2	TGTGCCAGCAGCTTGGCTAGCGGGCTAGGATGGAGGCAGTATTTT	CASSLASGLGWRQYF
TRBV4-3	NA	TRBJ2-1	NA	TGCGCCAGCAGCCAAGGGACACTGAGATCCAATGAGCAGTTCTTC	CASSQGTLRSNEQFF
TRBV19	NA	TRBJ1-1	NA	TGTGCCAGTACCCAGGGATCGGTCGGTGGTGAAGCTTTCTTT	CASTQGSVGGEAFF
TRBV6-1	once	TRBJ2-7	NA	TGTGCCAGCAGTGTTGAACACTTCTCCTACGAGCAGTACTTC	CASSVEHFSYEQYF
TRBV9	NA	TRBJ1-4	NA	TGTGCCAGCAGCGTAGCGTCAGGGGTGCGAACAACTAATGAAAAACTGTTTTTT	CASSVASGVRTTNEKLFF
TRBV4-2	NA	TRBJ2-1	NA	TGTGCCAGCAGCCAAGGGGATCTAGCCAATGAGCAGTTCTTC	CASSQGDLANEQFF
TRBV10-2	once	TRBJ2-7	TRBD2	TGCGCCAGCAGTGTGGGACTAGCGTACGAGCAGTACTTC	CASSVGLAYEQYF
TRBV18	NA	TRBJ1-5	NA	TGTGCCAGCTCACCATTGAACAGGGCCAATCAGCCCCAGCATTTT	CASSPLNRANQPQHF
TRBV18	NA	TRBJ2-3	NA	TGTGCCAGCTCACCACTCGGGAGCGGCACAGATACGCAGTATTTT	CASSPLGSGTDTQYF
TRBV6-1	NA	TRBJ2-5	NA	TGTGCCAGCAGTGACAAGCCAATCGGGACCCATAACCAAGAGACCCAGTACTTC	CASSDKPIGTHNQETQYF
TRBV9	NA	TRBJ1-2	NA	TGTGCCAGCAGCAGCAGCGAAAGGGAAGGAAGCCACACCTTC	CASSSSEREGSHTF
TRBV12-5	NA	TRBJ2-5	NA	TGTGCTAGTGGTTCTACGGCGGACCAAGAGACCCAGTACTTC	CASGSTADQETQYF
TRBV28	NA	TRBJ2-7	TRBD1	TGTGCCAGCAGGGCCACGGACAGGGGGCTGACGAGCAAGTACTTC	CASRATDRGLTSKYF
TRBV15	NA	TRBJ1-1	NA	TGTGCCACCAGCAGAGGAGGGGGAGTATCCAACACTGAAGCTTTCTTT	CATSRGGGVSNTEAFF